The source of this T cell receptor beta chain is a study of OX40 agonist ivuxolimab in advanced cancers. Study observations and caveats: Clonal expansion in partial responders at 0.1-3.0 mg/kg ranked among the lowest.

Trimming stripped 11 bases from V and 4 bases from J, with 11 bases between. The germline CDR1 and CDR2 sequences are MNHNY and SVGAGI (reference sequence). The CDR3 covers 11 residues. TCRdb keeps only in-frame clones here, not all; method: immunoSEQ multiplex PCR. The sample includes under 20,000 clones, 50% to 75% of them seen just once. Worth noting for this clone: The antigen remains unidentified.

The V call is TRBV6-6, the J call TRBJ2-5, with TRBD2 as a possible D gene (6 bases). The TCR comes from an adult with an advanced solid tumor such as melanoma, head and neck, liver or kidney cancer. The sequences come from CD4+ or CD8+ T cells sorted from blood, collected in a trial of the OX40 agonist ivuxolimab. The CDR3 region has the DNA TGTGCCGGAAGGGGAGGAGAGACCCAGTACTTC. The encoded protein is CAGRGGETQYF.